This T cell receptor beta chain was sequenced in a study of glioma-infiltrating T cells. Findings and limits, study-wide: Only very few CDR3 sequences appeared in both tissue and blood. Non-neoplastic patients had below-expected tissue-blood divergence, while all gliomas exceeded expectation.

This clonotype was seen a handful of times. The antigen is undetermined. The iRepertoire nested amplicon-rescue multiplex PCR amplified TCR alpha and beta CDR3s from RNA. One-step reverse transcription and amplification started from approximately 100-400 ng of tissue mRNA or PBMC total RNA. MiXCR, run by TCRdb on the multiplex PCR reads, gives a single entry per CDR3 protein. Of tens of thousands of distinct CDR3 sequences in the sample, 23% are singletons; the top ten hold around 7%. Germline trimming cut 0 bases from V and 3 bases from J; bases unmatched to any gene: 11. CDR1 is SGHNT, CDR2 YYREEE, per germline (reference sequence). The CDR3 sequence is 18 residues long.

The V call is TRBV5-4, the J call TRBJ1-2; 10 positions agree with TRBD1. This TCR was recovered from a human donor with low-grade glioma or glioblastoma, undergoing nonglioma brain surgery, or in good health (not recorded which). Sequencing was performed on glioma tissue, nonneoplastic brain tissue, or PBMCs (not recorded which). CDR3: CASSLGLGQGVSHYGYTF. DNA of the CDR3: TGTGCCAGCAGCTTGGGGCTAGGACAGGGGGTCTCGCACTATGGCTACACCTTC.